This T cell receptor beta chain comes out of a study of cytomegalovirus exposure and HLA in healthy donors. Study outcomes and limitations: There were some V segments, including TRBV6-2 and TRBV6-3, excluded as indistinguishable. The study reported that TCR beta sequences accurately predicted HLA-A and HLA-B alleles in most subjects. TCR beta sequences numbering around 15,000 were associated with HLA alleles at 0.05 false discovery rate in a later analysis. Most TCR sequences proved rare, with some public TCRs found in many donors.

Unmatched junction bases numbered 12, after V lost 5 bases and J lost 5 bases. Germline assignment: CDR1 SGHRS and CDR2 YFSETQ. CDR3 size: 15 residues. The PCR ran on 60 Vbeta and 13 Jbeta primers. This table comes from immunoSEQ multiplex PCR, and its TCRdb copy is limited to in-frame clones, with some not included. In total, the table holds approximately 150,000 clones. Details on this clone: As yet, its antigen is unknown.

The V and J genes are TRBV5-1 and TRBJ2-5, with TRBD1 identical over 7 bases. Sequenced: PBMCs. This clonotype was sampled from a middle-aged woman in good health and CMV-seronegative. CDR3 amino acids: CASSIGAGGRETQYF. In DNA, the CDR3 is TGCGCCAGCAGTATTGGAGCAGGGGGTCGGGAGACCCAGTACTTC.